A selection of T cell receptor beta chains follows, all from one sample in a study of control samples from healthy donors and cancer patients. Assay used: immunoSEQ multiplex PCR; TCRdb lists only in-frame clones, some missing. The table shows 70,000 to 90,000 clones, with roughly 89% occurring only once. The sample consisted of PBMCs. These receptor sequences come from a woman aged 60-75 years with head and neck cancer. CDR3s include the opening cysteine and the closing phenylalanine or tryptophan. A D gene is named only where the DNA matches it firmly. The listing skips clone size in some rows; elsewhere it reads once, few, many or a size class.

clone_size,d_call,j_call,v_call,cdr3_aa,cdr3_nt
.,.,TRBJ2-7,TRBV11-2,CASSRIKGTYEQYF,TGTGCCAGCAGCCGTATAAAGGGTACCTACGAGCAGTACTTC
.,TRBD1,TRBJ2-2,TRBV19,CASSRQGRTGELFF,TGTGCCAGTAGTCGACAGGGTAGGACCGGGGAGCTGTTTTTT
.,.,TRBJ1-5,TRBV6-1,CASSEAAGFDQPQHF,TGTGCCAGCAGTGAAGCGGCGGGTTTCGATCAGCCCCAGCATTTT
once,.,TRBJ2-2,TRBV11-2,CASSPLVGGELFF,TGTGCCAGCAGCCCCCTCGTTGGGGGGGAGCTGTTTTTT
.,.,TRBJ1-4,TRBV19,CASSRGEKLFF,TGTGCCAGTAGTAGAGGGGAAAAACTGTTTTTT
.,TRBD2,TRBJ2-5,TRBV5-4,CASSWGTSALQETQYF,TGTGCCAGCAGCTGGGGCACTAGCGCACTTCAAGAGACCCAGTACTTC
.,.,TRBJ1-5,TRBV20-1,CSALSGLQHF,TGCAGTGCTCTATCCGGGCTCCAGCATTTT
.,.,TRBJ2-7,TRBV6-5,CASRLNTGYEQYF,TGTGCCAGCAGACTAAATACAGGCTACGAGCAGTACTTC
.,.,TRBJ1-1,TRBV12-5,CASGRQRNTEAFF,TGTGCTAGTGGTAGACAGAGAAACACTGAAGCTTTCTTT
.,.,TRBJ2-2,TRBV5-1,CASSLGSNTGELFF,TGCGCCAGCAGCTTGGGTTCAAACACCGGGGAGCTGTTTTTT
.,.,TRBJ2-7,TRBV4-1,CASSQGGRELEEQYF,TGCGCCAGCAGCCAAGGAGGGCGGGAATTGGAAGAGCAGTACTTC
.,.,TRBJ2-2,TRBV5-1,CASSLVAQAKLLTPNTGELFF,TGCGCCAGCAGCTTGGTTGCACAGGCGAAACTTTTAACTCCGAACACCGGGGAGCTGTTTTTT
.,TRBD2,TRBJ2-1,TRBV9,CASSLRSGRTYNEQFF,TGTGCCAGCAGCCTTCGTAGCGGGAGGACCTACAATGAGCAGTTCTTC
.,.,TRBJ1-2,TRBV9,CASSAMTPGYTF,TGTGCCAGCAGCGCGATGACTCCTGGCTACACCTTC
few,.,TRBJ2-7,TRBV6-2/TRBV6-3,CASSYYSSLGTYEQYF,TGTGCCAGCAGTTATTATTCATCCCTGGGGACCTACGAGCAGTACTTC
.,.,TRBJ2-1,TRBV6-2/TRBV6-3,CASSYLISRDEQFF,TGTGCCAGCAGTTACCTTATAAGCCGCGATGAGCAGTTCTTC
.,.,TRBJ1-5,TRBV19,CASSIVRSNQPQHF,TGTGCCAGTAGTATAGTACGGAGCAATCAGCCCCAGCATTTT
.,TRBD1,TRBJ2-7,TRBV19,CASSNQGAASYEQYF,TGTGCCAGTAGTAACCAGGGGGCGGCTTCCTACGAGCAGTACTTC
.,.,TRBJ2-5,TRBV5-6,CASSLLDSGLQETQYF,TGTGCCAGCAGCTTATTGGACAGCGGGCTGCAAGAGACCCAGTACTTC
.,.,TRBJ2-1,TRBV11-3,CASSLDIWANEQFF,TGTGCCAGCAGCTTAGATATTTGGGCCAATGAGCAGTTCTTC
.,.,TRBJ1-1,TRBV28,CASRLDRWNTEAFF,TGTGCCAGCAGACTAGACAGGTGGAACACTGAAGCTTTCTTT
.,TRBD1,TRBJ2-7,TRBV7-2,CASSSGQGITEQYF,TGTGCCAGCAGCTCCGGACAGGGAATAACCGAGCAGTACTTC
.,TRBD1,TRBJ1-1,TRBV11-2,CASSPGQGLWSTEAFF,TGTGCCAGCAGCCCCGGACAGGGGCTTTGGAGCACTGAAGCTTTCTTT
.,.,TRBJ2-3,TRBV24-1,CATSGPPGTQSAARSDTQYF,TGTGCCACCAGTGGACCCCCCGGGACGCAGTCAGCGGCTCGGTCAGATACGCAGTATTTT
once,.,TRBJ1-1,TRBV6-2/TRBV6-3,CASSRPRQVNTEAFF,TGTGCCAGCAGTCGCCCAAGGCAGGTGAACACTGAAGCTTTCTTT
few,.,TRBJ2-1,TRBV6-4,CASSDLGDHNEQFF,TGTGCCAGCAGTGACCTGGGCGACCACAATGAGCAGTTCTTC
once,TRBD1,TRBJ2-1,TRBV5-4,CASSTDRGNNEQFF,TGTGCCAGCAGCACTGACAGGGGAAACAATGAGCAGTTCTTC